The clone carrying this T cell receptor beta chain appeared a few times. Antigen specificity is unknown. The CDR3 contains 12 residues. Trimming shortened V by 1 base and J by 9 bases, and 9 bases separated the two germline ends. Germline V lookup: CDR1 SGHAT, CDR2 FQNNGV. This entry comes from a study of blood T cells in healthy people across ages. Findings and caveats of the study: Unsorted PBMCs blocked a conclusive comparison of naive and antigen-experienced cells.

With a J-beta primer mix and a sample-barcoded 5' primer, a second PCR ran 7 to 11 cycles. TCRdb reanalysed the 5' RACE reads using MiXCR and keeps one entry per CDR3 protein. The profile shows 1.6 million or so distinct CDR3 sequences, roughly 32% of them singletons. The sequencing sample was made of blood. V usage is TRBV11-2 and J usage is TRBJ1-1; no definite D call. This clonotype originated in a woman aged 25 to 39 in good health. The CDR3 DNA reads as TGTGCCAGCAGCTTAGTATACGGTCAAGCTTTCTTT. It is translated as CASSLVYGQAFF.